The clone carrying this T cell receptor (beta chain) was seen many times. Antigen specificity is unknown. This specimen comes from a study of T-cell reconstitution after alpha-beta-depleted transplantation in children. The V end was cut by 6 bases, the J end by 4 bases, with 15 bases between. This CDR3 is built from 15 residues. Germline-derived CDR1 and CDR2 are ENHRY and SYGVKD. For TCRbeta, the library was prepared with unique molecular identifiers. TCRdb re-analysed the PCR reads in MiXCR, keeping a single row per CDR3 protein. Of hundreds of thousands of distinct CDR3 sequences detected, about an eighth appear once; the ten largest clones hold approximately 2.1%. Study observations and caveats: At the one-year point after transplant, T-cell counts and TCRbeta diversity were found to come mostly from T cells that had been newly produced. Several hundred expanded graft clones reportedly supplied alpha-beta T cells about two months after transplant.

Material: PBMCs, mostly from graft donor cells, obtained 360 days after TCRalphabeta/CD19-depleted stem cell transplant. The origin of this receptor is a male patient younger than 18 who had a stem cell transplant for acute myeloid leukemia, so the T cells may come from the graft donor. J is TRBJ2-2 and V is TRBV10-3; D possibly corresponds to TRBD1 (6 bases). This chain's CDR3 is CAIRDRVSPTGELFF. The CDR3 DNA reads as TGTGCCATCAGGGACAGAGTTTCCCCCACCGGGGAGCTGTTTTTT.